These 18 T cell receptor beta chains were sequenced from one sample in a study of blood T cell repertoires in COVID-19 (TCRdb year 2020). Receptor amplification or capture employed the immunoSEQ multiplex PCR assay. Imported from immuneACCESS, the table was reduced by TCRdb to in-frame sequences with V and J called. These copies leave out some clones; in studies compared against another copy, an unresolved V gene accounts for under half, and the cause of the remainder is not known. The sample contains about 170,000 clones, roughly 87% of them found a single time. The top ten clones comprise about 8.4% of the sample. Sequencing was done on a sample of peripheral blood. The receptors originated from a woman aged 65 to 85 with acute or convalescent COVID-19.

The V gene is TRBV12-3 or TRBV12-4, the J gene TRBJ1-1; D may be TRBD1 (5 bases). Deletions cut 6 bases from V and 6 bases from J, with 14 bases between. The CDR3 is made up of 13 amino acids. This CDR3 reads CASSSDSLAEAFF. CDR3 nucleotides: TGTGCCAGCAGCTCCGACAGTCTAGCTGAAGCTTTCTTT.

V usage is TRBV4-1 and J usage is TRBJ1-4, with 11 bases aligning to TRBD1. Trimming took 4 bases from V and 5 from J; bases not matched to a gene: 3. In germline, CDR1 is MGHRA, CDR2 YSYEKL. This CDR3 is built from 15 residues. Here the CDR3 DNA reads TGCGCCAGCAGCCGGGGACAGGGGGTGAATGAAAAACTGTTTTTT. This translates into CASSRGQGVNEKLFF.

This rearrangement joins TRBV7-2 to TRBJ2-5, with D unclear. Looked up from germline, CDR1 is SGHTA and CDR2 is FQGNSA. Trimming left V 2 bases short and J 5 bases short, with 9 bases between. The CDR3 runs to 13 residues. The DNA for the CDR3 is TGTGCCAGCAGCTTACAGAGGAAGGAGACCCAGTACTTC. This gives the protein CASSLQRKETQYF.

This clone was found a few times. The chain links TRBV6-5 to TRBJ1-2; D perhaps matches TRBD1 (5 bases). The V and J ends lost 2 bases and 0 bases respectively, with 10 bases between them. This CDR3 spans 15 amino acids. Germline CDR1 and CDR2: MNHEY and SVGAGI. In DNA, the CDR3 is TGTGCCAGCAGTTACGGGGCAGGTACTAACTATGGCTACACCTTC. This encodes CASSYGAGTNYGYTF.

V is TRBV15 and J is TRBJ1-3; 7 nucleotides line up with TRBD1. Germline values: CDR1 LNHNV, CDR2 YYDKDF (reference sequence). The J segment lost 8 bases and the V segment lost 4 bases, leaving 20 bases of the junction unmatched. There are 18 residues in the CDR3. The CDR3: CATSTGPPGQTSRYTIYF. The CDR3, as DNA: TGTGCCACCAGCACTGGCCCTCCGGGACAGACATCCAGGTACACCATATATTTT.

This rearrangement joins TRBV7-2 to TRBJ2-2; TRBD2 agrees at 7 bases. Germline CDR1 is SGHTA and CDR2 is FQGNSA. There are 13 residues in the CDR3. J gave up 5 bases and V 6 bases, and 3 bases lay outside the gene matches. The CDR3 is CASSFSGTGELFF. CDR3 nucleotide sequence: TGTGCCAGCAGTTTTAGCGGGACCGGGGAGCTGTTTTTT.

This clone was seen once. This chain uses TRBV24-1 with TRBJ2-3; 9 nucleotides line up with TRBD2. CDR1 is KGHDR, CDR2 SFDVKD, per germline. With V trimmed by 6 bases and J by 6 bases, 12 bases remained unmatched. This CDR3 comprises 16 residues. The CDR3: CATSLSGGRGQDTQYF. The CDR3, as DNA: TGTGCCACCAGTCTTAGCGGGGGCCGCGGGCAGGATACGCAGTATTTT.

The chain links TRBV6-4 to TRBJ2-2, with 8 bases aligning to TRBD2. The germline V gene has CDR1 MRHNA and CDR2 SNTAGT. This CDR3 has 15 residues. The V gene end was trimmed by 6 bases and the J gene end by 2 bases; junction bases not matched to a gene: 5. The DNA of the CDR3 is TGTGCCAGCAGCGAAAGCGGGGGCAACACCGGGGAGCTGTTTTTT. It specifies CASSESGGNTGELFF.

The gene calls are TRBV7-3 and TRBJ1-2; the match to TRBD1 covers 8 bases. CDR1 SGHTA and CDR2 FQGTGA come from the germline V gene. Trimming at V came to 5 bases and at J to 4 bases, leaving 9 bases not matched to a gene. The length of the CDR3 is 15 residues. CDR3 residues: CASSPTGTGGYGYTF. The CDR3 bases are TGTGCCAGCAGCCCTACTGGGACAGGAGGCTATGGCTACACCTTC. The full variable domain, its missing parts supplied by reference TRBV7-3 and TRBJ1-2, is GAGVSQTPSNKVTEKGKYVELRCDPISGHTALYWYRQSLGQGPEFLIYFQGTGAADDSGLPNDRFFAVRPEGSVSTLKIQRTERGDSAVYLCASSPTGTGGYGYTFGSGTRLTVV.

The J gene is TRBJ2-3, the V gene TRBV6-1; 7 bases align to TRBD2. Unmatched junction bases numbered 14, after V lost 4 bases and J lost 1 base. This CDR3 contains 18 residues. Germline assignment: CDR1 MNHNS and CDR2 SASEGT. The CDR3 bases are TGTGCCAGCAGTGTAGTAGCGGGCGGGGCAGGAGGCACAGATACGCAGTATTTT. It encodes CASSVVAGGAGGTDTQYF.

A note on this clone: Other DNA variants within this sample encode the same CDR3. The chain carries TRBV7-2 and TRBJ2-1; 10 nucleotides agree with TRBD2. The CDR3 contains 16 residues. CDR1 is SGHTA and CDR2 is FQGNSA in the germline V gene. After removal of 6 bases from V and 0 bases from J, the junction contained 5 bases not matched to a gene. CDR3 sequence: CASSASGGSSYNEQFF. The DNA for the CDR3 is TGTGCCAGCAGTGCTAGCGGGGGATCCTCCTACAATGAGCAGTTCTTC.

V is TRBV5-5 and J is TRBJ2-2; TRBD1 matches 8 bases. Germline V gene sequence: CDR1 SGHKS, CDR2 YYEKEE (reference sequence). V trimming: 5 bases; J trimming: 4 bases; junction bases outside the gene matches: 13. The CDR3 extends over 17 amino acids. CDR3 coding DNA: TGTGCCAGCAGATCCAACGCAGGACAGGGCGGCACCGGGGAGCTGTTTTTT. It specifies CASRSNAGQGGTGELFF.

The gene calls are TRBV30 and TRBJ2-7; no reliable D call. Trimming left V 1 base short and J 6 bases short, with 16 bases between. Germline V lookup: CDR1 GTSNPN, CDR2 SVGIG (reference sequence). This CDR3 has 14 residues. The CDR3 here is CAWSGGNFVTEQYF. The CDR3 DNA is TGTGCCTGGAGTGGTGGCAATTTTGTAACCGAGCAGTACTTC.

The rearrangement uses TRBV2 and TRBJ2-7; 10 nucleotides agree with TRBD2. The germline CDR1 and CDR2 sequences are SNHLY and FYNNEI. The CDR3 spans 14 residues. J gave up 0 bases and V 7 bases, and 3 bases lay outside the gene matches. CDR3 protein: CASTLAGASYEQYF. The CDR3 coding sequence is TGTGCCAGCACGCTAGCGGGGGCCTCCTACGAGCAGTACTTC.

This chain joins TRBV10-2 and TRBJ2-1, with 10 bases that match TRBD2. The J segment lost 9 bases and the V segment lost 5 bases, leaving 4 bases of the junction unmatched. Germline CDR1 and CDR2: WSHSY and SAAADI. The CDR3 has 13 residues. The CDR3 DNA reads TGCGCCAGCAGTAGCGGGAGGGCCCCTGAGCAGTTCTTC. Amino acids: CASSSGRAPEQFF.

The J gene is TRBJ1-6, the V gene TRBV15; 7 bases align to TRBD1. Germline CDR1 and CDR2: LNHNV and YYDKDF (reference sequence). Trimming removed 2 bases from V and 9 bases from J; junction bases left unmatched: 4. This CDR3 spans 14 amino acids. The CDR3 DNA follows: TGTGCCACCAGCAGACGACAGGGTTTTTCACCCCTCCACTTT. Translating gives CATSRRQGFSPLHF. Supplemented by reference TRBV15 and TRBJ1-6, the full variable domain reads DAMVIQNPRYQVTQFGKPVTLSCSQTLNHNVMYWYQQKSSQAPKLLFHYYDKDFNNEADTPDNFQSRRPNTSFCFLDIRSPGLGDTAMYLCATSRRQGFSPLHFGNGTRLTVT.

This chain uses TRBV7-2 with TRBJ2-7, with 7 nucleotides matching TRBD2. Germline lookup yields CDR1 SGHTA and CDR2 FQGNSA. The V and J ends lost 1 base and 0 bases, in that order; junction bases with no gene match: 9. The length of the CDR3 is 17 residues. The CDR3 DNA follows: TGTGCCAGCAGCTTAGTGGGTGGGGGGGATGGCTCCTACGAGCAGTACTTC. Its translation is CASSLVGGGDGSYEQYF.

The rearrangement links TRBV9 to TRBJ1-1; 8 bases align to TRBD1. V was pared by 0 bases and J by 5 bases, with 9 bases of the junction left unmatched. The germline CDR1 and CDR2 sequences are SGDLS and YYNGEE. The CDR3 spans 16 residues. The CDR3 is CASSVALQGVGTEAFF. In DNA form, the CDR3 reads TGTGCCAGCAGCGTAGCACTACAGGGGGTTGGGACTGAAGCTTTCTTT.